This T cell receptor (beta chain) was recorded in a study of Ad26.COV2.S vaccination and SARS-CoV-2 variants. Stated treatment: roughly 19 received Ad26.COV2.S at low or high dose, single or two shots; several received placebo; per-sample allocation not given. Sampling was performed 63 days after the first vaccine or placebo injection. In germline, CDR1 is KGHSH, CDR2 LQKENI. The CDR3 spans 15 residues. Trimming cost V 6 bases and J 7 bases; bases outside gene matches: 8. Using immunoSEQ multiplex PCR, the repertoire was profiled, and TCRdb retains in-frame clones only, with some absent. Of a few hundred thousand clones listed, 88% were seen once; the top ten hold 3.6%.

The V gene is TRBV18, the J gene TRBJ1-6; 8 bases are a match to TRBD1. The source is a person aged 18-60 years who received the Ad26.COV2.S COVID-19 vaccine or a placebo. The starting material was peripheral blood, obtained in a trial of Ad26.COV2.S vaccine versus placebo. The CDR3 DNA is TGTGCCAGCTCGATAGGACAGGGAGAAAATTCACCCCTCCACTTT. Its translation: CASSIGQGENSPLHF.